Below, 6 T cell receptor beta chains from the same sample are listed, as sequenced in a study of blood T cells in healthy people across ages. Primers used in a second PCR of roughly 6 to 12 cycles were a sample-barcoded 5' primer and a J-beta primer mix. TCRdb recomputed calls from the 5' RACE reads with MiXCR, one row per CDR3 protein. The data show 1.5 million to 2 million distinct CDR3 sequences, around 50% seen once. Input material: blood. The receptors shown here come from a middle-aged woman in good health.

The chain joins TRBV9 to TRBJ2-1; 10 bases map to TRBD2. Trimming at V came to 0 bases and at J to 4 bases, leaving 7 bases not matched to a gene. This CDR3 is built from 17 residues. The germline V gene encodes CDR1 SGDLS and CDR2 YYNGEE. The CDR3 DNA reads TGTGCCAGCAGCGTAGGATCTAGCGGGGGCCTATACAATGAGCAGTTCTTC. As protein: CASSVGSSGGLYNEQFF. The full variable domain, its missing parts supplied by reference TRBV9 and TRBJ2-1, is DSGVTQTPKHLITATGQRVTLRCSPRSGDLSVYWYQQSLDQGLQFLIQYYNGEERAKGNILERFSAQQFPDLHSELNLSSLELGDSALYFCASSVGSSGGLYNEQFFGPGTRLTVL.

The chain joins TRBV20-1 to TRBJ2-1; 10 nucleotides line up with TRBD2. Per germline, CDR1 DFQATT and CDR2 SNEGSKA (reference sequence). Losses at the gene ends were 7 bases for V and 5 bases for J; bases not matched to a gene: 5. This CDR3 contains 13 residues. CDR3: CSESSGGNNEQFF. The CDR3 DNA is TGCAGTGAGAGTAGCGGGGGGAACAATGAGCAGTTCTTC.

The V and J genes are TRBV2 and TRBJ2-7; unclear D gene. The CDR3 spans 12 residues. Per the germline V gene, CDR1 is SNHLY and CDR2 is FYNNEI. Deletions cut 6 bases from V and 5 bases from J, with 11 bases between. The chain's CDR3 is CASSPRLNEQYF. The CDR3 bases are TGTGCCAGCAGCCCACGCTTAAACGAGCAGTACTTC.

V and J are TRBV12-3 or TRBV12-4 and TRBJ1-2, with 11 bases matching TRBD1. The CDR3 spans 16 residues. After removal of 7 bases from V and 1 base from J, the junction contained 8 bases not matched to a gene. This CDR3 is CASTVGTGGFNYGYTF. The CDR3, as DNA: TGTGCCAGCACGGTGGGGACAGGGGGGTTTAACTATGGCTACACCTTC.

This clonotype appeared a few times. Here the CDR3 reads CASSTSTSGLETQYF. CDR3 coding DNA: TGTGCCAGCAGCACCTCGACTAGCGGCCTGGAGACCCAGTACTTC. The V gene is TRBV5-6, the J gene TRBJ2-5; TRBD2 matches 9 bases. This CDR3 is 15 amino acids long. Germline trimming cut 4 bases from V and 5 bases from J; bases unmatched to any gene: 9. The germline CDR1 and CDR2 sequences are SGHDT and YYEEEE.

In its sample, this clonotype was seen a few times. V usage is TRBV15 and J usage is TRBJ2-3, with a weak D call TRBD2 (6 bases). The CDR3 extends over 17 amino acids. Trimming took 0 bases from V and 2 from J, leaving 15 bases between them. The germline CDR1 and CDR2 sequences are LNHNV and YYDKDF (reference sequence). This CDR3 is CATSRDYSGVHTDTQYF. DNA of the CDR3: TGTGCCACCAGCAGAGATTATAGCGGAGTGCACACAGATACGCAGTATTTT.